The 26 T cell receptor beta chains presented below share a single source sample, sequenced in a study of cytomegalovirus exposure and HLA in healthy donors. PCR was performed using 60 Vbeta and 13 Jbeta primers. Repertoires were generated with immunoSEQ multiplex PCR, while TCRdb's copy carries only in-frame clones and drops some. Of 80,000 to 95,000 clones listed, about 83% are singletons. The sequenced sample was PBMCs. Receptors originate from a woman in her late teens or twenties in good health and CMV-seropositive.

V is TRBV19 and J is TRBJ2-6, with TRBD2 matching over 7 bases. Per the germline V gene, CDR1 is LNHDA and CDR2 is SQIVND (reference sequence). V gave up 7 bases and J gave up 4 bases; unmatched junction bases: 16. The CDR3 contains 18 residues. The CDR3 spells CASTLRDYGIVGANVLTF. CDR3 bases: TGTGCCAGTACTCTCCGGGACTACGGAATTGTGGGGGCCAACGTCCTGACTTTC.

J is TRBJ1-1 and V is TRBV19; D uncertain. This CDR3 region has 13 residues. CDR1 LNHDA and CDR2 SQIVND come from the germline V gene (reference sequence). Trimming removed 7 bases at V and 3 bases at J, with 12 bases between. The CDR3 DNA is TGTGCCAGTACCCTAAGTGCCGACACTGAAGCTTTCTTT. The encoded protein is CASTLSADTEAFF. The variable domain in full, completed from reference TRBV19 and TRBJ1-1, reads DGGITQSPKYLFRKEGQNVTLSCEQNLNHDAMYWYRQDPGQGLRLIYYSQIVNDFQKGDIAEGYSVSREKKESFPLTVTSAQKNPTAFYLCASTLSADTEAFFGQGTRLTVV.

For the CDR3, the DNA is TGTGCCAGTAGACCCGTTTCCGGGAATCAGCCCCAGCATTTT. Amino acids: CASRPVSGNQPQHF. The chain recombines TRBV19 with TRBJ1-5; D unclear. CDR1 and CDR2 (germline): LNHDA, SQIVND (reference sequence). Trimming took off 6 bases at V and 4 bases at J, with 13 bases between the two ends. There are 14 residues in the CDR3.

Here the CDR3 DNA reads TGCAGCGTGGGGTCTGTTACGGGAGCCTCCTACAATGAGCAGTTCTTC. It yields the protein CSVGSVTGASYNEQFF. This chain uses TRBV29-1 with TRBJ2-1; possibly TRBD2 for D (6 bases). The germline CDR1 and CDR2 sequences are SQVTM and ANQGSEA. V shed 6 bases and J shed 0 bases, with 18 bases lying between them. CDR3 length: 16 amino acids.

The chain recombines TRBV29-1 with TRBJ2-5; D not certain. Trimming stripped 4 bases from V and 1 base from J, with 4 bases between. Germline V CDR1 and CDR2: SQVTM, ANQGSEA. The CDR3 sequence is 11 residues long. CDR3 protein: CSVGRQETQYF. The CDR3 DNA reads TGCAGCGTTGGTCGCCAAGAGACCCAGTACTTC.

The V and J genes are TRBV6-1 and TRBJ2-2; the match to TRBD2 covers 9 bases. The CDR3 is 21 residues long. The V gene end was trimmed by 0 bases and the J gene end by 4 bases; junction bases not matched to a gene: 18. Germline CDR1 reads MNHNS; CDR2 reads SASEGT. For the CDR3, the DNA is TGTGCCAGCAGTGAAGCGGGCCCGCGGGGGGGCCGGAGTAGGTCCACCGGGGAGCTGTTTTTT. This sequence encodes CASSEAGPRGGRSRSTGELFF.

This clone was observed a handful of times. V and J are TRBV10-1 and TRBJ1-4, with 9 bases fitting TRBD1. The J segment lost 6 bases and the V segment lost 6 bases, leaving 2 bases of the junction unmatched. In germline, CDR1 is WNHNN, CDR2 SYGVQD (reference sequence). The length of the CDR3 is 13 residues. CDR3 sequence: CASSRTGDEKLFF. CDR3 nucleotides: TGCGCCAGCAGCCGGACAGGGGATGAAAAACTGTTTTTT.

The V gene is TRBV28, the J gene TRBJ1-2; no definite D call. Trimming took off 3 bases at V and 0 bases at J, with 8 bases between the two ends. The CDR3 loop spans 14 amino acids. Looked up from germline, CDR1 is MDHEN and CDR2 is SYDVKM. CDR3 DNA sequence: TGTGCCAGCAGTTTTACAGCCTCTAACTATGGCTACACCTTC. Protein sequence: CASSFTASNYGYTF.

Points on this clone: Other nucleotide sequences from this sample produce the same CDR3. This chain uses TRBV5-6 with TRBJ1-2; 8 positions agree with TRBD1. The V and J ends lost 2 bases and 11 bases, in that order; junction bases with no gene match: 8. The CDR3 loop spans 13 amino acids. Looked up from germline, CDR1 is SGHDT and CDR2 is YYEEEE. CDR3 protein: CASSFGQGVGYTF. The CDR3 nucleotides are TGTGCCAGCAGCTTCGGACAGGGTGTGGGTTACACCTTC.

This chain joins TRBV9 and TRBJ2-1; 10 positions agree with TRBD2. CDR1 and CDR2 from the germline V gene are SGDLS and YYNGEE. CDR3 length: 17 amino acids. Trimming removed 4 bases from V and 6 bases from J; junction bases left unmatched: 13. This chain's CDR3 is CASSPLPHSGGPNEQFF. As DNA, the CDR3 is TGTGCCAGCAGCCCCCTACCCCATAGCGGGGGGCCCAATGAGCAGTTCTTC.

A note on this clone: Relative to the germline gene, one junction end is altered; a read error may explain this. This sequence joins TRBV9 and TRBJ1-2; 8 positions agree with TRBD1. Germline V gene lookup returns CDR1 SGDLS and CDR2 YYNGEE. The CDR3 is 18 residues long. Here the CDR3 DNA reads TGTGCCAACAGCTTAACCGGGACAGGCGATGACTTCTCCTATGGCTACACCTTC. It codes for CANSLTGTGDDFSYGYTF.

The chain couples TRBV2 to TRBJ2-3, with 9 bases that match TRBD2. Trimming removed 7 bases from V and 4 bases from J; junction bases left unmatched: 15. The CDR3 is 17 amino acids. Germline V CDR1 and CDR2: SNHLY, FYNNEI. CDR3 loop: CASTSWPGSGSADTQYF. CDR3 coding DNA: TGTGCCAGCACATCCTGGCCGGGTAGCGGGAGCGCAGATACGCAGTATTTT.

The chain recombines TRBV28 with TRBJ1-1; 10 bases map to TRBD1. CDR1 is MDHEN, CDR2 SYDVKM, per germline. The V and J ends lost 4 bases and 5 bases, in that order; junction bases with no gene match: 4. This CDR3 contains 14 residues. CDR3 residues: CASSSDRGQTEAFF. CDR3 nucleotide sequence: TGTGCCAGCAGTTCCGACAGGGGGCAGACTGAAGCTTTCTTT. The whole variable domain, filled in from reference TRBV28 and TRBJ1-1, reads DVKVTQSSRYLVKRTGEKVFLECVQDMDHENMFWYRQDPGLGLRLIYFSYDVKMKEKGDIPEGYSVSREKKERFSLILESASTNQTSMYLCASSSDRGQTEAFFGQGTRLTVV.

This clone has only one observation. The chain employs TRBV12-5 and TRBJ2-2; 10 nucleotides agree with TRBD1. V trimming: 5 bases; J trimming: 3 bases; junction bases outside the gene matches: 6. This CDR3 is built from 16 residues. Germline V CDR1 and CDR2: LGHNT, FRNRAP. The CDR3 spells CASGLDRGLDTGELFF. The CDR3 DNA is TGTGCTAGTGGTCTAGACAGGGGGCTGGACACCGGGGAGCTGTTTTTT.

The rearrangement uses TRBV10-3 and TRBJ2-1; 10 bases are a match to TRBD1. The CDR3 runs to 16 residues. Per germline, CDR1 ENHRY and CDR2 SYGVKD. With 4 bases clipped from V and 7 bases from J, the junction kept 10 bases outside the gene matches. CDR3 loop: CAISALGQGVENEQFF. In nucleotides, the CDR3 is TGTGCCATCAGTGCTCTAGGACAGGGGGTGGAAAATGAGCAGTTCTTC.

This clone was observed a few times. The chain uses TRBV28 and TRBJ1-1; D unclear. Germline lookup yields CDR1 MDHEN and CDR2 SYDVKM. Trimming left V 6 bases short and J 0 bases short, with 8 bases between. The CDR3 loop spans 13 amino acids. The CDR3 nucleotides read TGTGCCAGCAGATCAACACTGAACACTGAAGCTTTCTTT. This gives the protein CASRSTLNTEAFF.

The count of this clone is one. This chain connects TRBV11-3 to TRBJ2-3; the D gene is possibly TRBD2 (6 bases). V was trimmed by 5 bases and J by 2 bases, leaving 11 bases between them. The CDR3 sequence is 14 residues long. Germline V gene data show CDR1 as SGHNT and CDR2 as YENEEA. The CDR3 coding sequence is TGTGCCAGCAGCCCCCGGGGGACCACAGATACGCAGTATTTT. Its protein is CASSPRGTTDTQYF.

This chain uses TRBV7-9 with TRBJ1-2; D may be TRBD1 (5 bases). This CDR3 is built from 16 residues. Germline-derived CDR1 and CDR2 are SEHNR and FQNEAQ (reference sequence). Between the trimmed V and J ends, which lost 6 bases and 0 bases, there was a span of 17 bases. CDR3 in amino acids: CASREGRSVANYGYTF. For the CDR3, the DNA is TGTGCCAGCAGGGAGGGACGGAGTGTAGCTAACTATGGCTACACCTTC.

J is TRBJ2-5 and V is TRBV5-5, with 11 nucleotides matching TRBD1. The V gene's germline CDR1 is SGHKS and CDR2 YYEKEE (reference sequence). J lost 2 bases, V lost 1 base, and 1 base had no gene match. This CDR3 comprises 15 residues. In DNA form, the CDR3 reads TGTGCCAGCAGCTTGCGGGACAGGGGGCAAGAGACCCAGTACTTC. It translates to CASSLRDRGQETQYF.

The rearrangement uses TRBV10-1 and TRBJ1-2; a weak D match, TRBD1 (5 bases). Germline lookup yields CDR1 WNHNN and CDR2 SYGVQD (reference sequence). V gave up 0 bases and J gave up 4 bases, with 6 bases separating them. This CDR3 contains 13 residues. CDR3 nucleotide sequence: TGCGCCAGCAGTGAGTCGGGGCCCTATGGCTACACCTTC. As protein: CASSESGPYGYTF.

The chain is built from TRBV4-2 and TRBJ2-7; 9 nucleotides line up with TRBD2. The trim removed 4 bases at V and 2 bases at J, leaving 15 bases unmatched. The CDR3 spans 18 residues. Germline CDR1 and CDR2: LGHNA and YNFKEQ. CDR3 protein: CASSLHTNRAGGTYEQYF. The CDR3 DNA reads as TGTGCCAGCAGCCTCCACACCAACCGAGCGGGAGGTACCTACGAGCAGTACTTC.

The chain uses TRBV25-1 and TRBJ2-7; 9 bases are a match to TRBD1. The germline CDR1 and CDR2 sequences are MGHDK and SYGVNS. Germline trimming cut 2 bases from V and 3 bases from J; bases unmatched to any gene: 2. CDR3 length equals 14 residues. The CDR3 protein is CASSETGGYYEQYF. Written as DNA, the CDR3 is TGTGCCAGCAGTGAAACAGGGGGCTACTACGAGCAGTACTTC.

J is TRBJ1-1 and V is TRBV7-9, with D hard to call. From germline, CDR1 is SEHNR and CDR2 FQNEAQ (reference sequence). The CDR3 sequence is 11 residues long. V was cut by 3 bases and J by 6 bases, with 5 bases left in between. The DNA for the CDR3 is TGTGCCAGCAGCTTCTACCCTGAAGCTTTCTTT. It codes for CASSFYPEAFF.

The rearrangement links TRBV5-1 to TRBJ1-5; tentatively, D is TRBD1 (6 bases). Trimming cost V 5 bases and J 5 bases, with 11 bases left between them. CDR1 SGHRS and CDR2 YFSETQ come from the germline V gene. The CDR3 has 13 residues. The CDR3 sequence is CASRTGLDQPQHF. The CDR3 DNA follows: TGCGCCAGCAGAACAGGGTTAGATCAGCCCCAGCATTTT.

This rearrangement joins TRBV2 to TRBJ1-1, with 8 nucleotides matching TRBD1. The CDR3 length is 16 residues. Per germline, CDR1 SNHLY and CDR2 FYNNEI. V was clipped by 5 bases and J by 4 bases; unmatched bases: 12. DNA for the CDR3: TGTGCCAGCAGTCCCGGGACAGGACTTATGAGCACTGAAGCTTTCTTT. This translates into CASSPGTGLMSTEAFF.

This chain links TRBV29-1 with TRBJ1-3, with D maybe TRBD1 (5 bases). Trimming took off 3 bases at V and 2 bases at J, with 14 bases between the two ends. Germline lookup yields CDR1 SQVTM and CDR2 ANQGSEA. The CDR3 runs 15 residues. CDR3 DNA: TGCAGCGTTGATCGTCAGGGAAAAGCTGGAAACACCATATATTTT. Protein: CSVDRQGKAGNTIYF.